These 17 T cell receptor beta chains were sequenced from one sample in a study of identical twins. TCRdb itself ran the 5' RACE reads through MiXCR, one entry per CDR3 protein. This sample carries approximately 700,000 distinct CDR3 sequences, 5.5% to 6.5% of them seen once, and the ten largest clones take roughly 1.6%. Source material: naive T cells sorted from blood. The receptors derive from a man younger than 30 in good health.

This clonotype has ten or more counts. This rearrangement joins TRBV12-3 or TRBV12-4 to TRBJ2-3; D is ambiguous. Between the trimmed V and J ends, which lost 4 bases and 0 bases, there was a span of 8 bases. The CDR3 is 14 residues long. DNA of the CDR3: TGTGCCAGCAGTTCATTAGGGAGCACAGATACGCAGTATTTT. Residues: CASSSLGSTDTQYF.

CDR3 region: CASSPGLYEQYF. The CDR3, as DNA: TGTGCCAGCAGCCCCGGACTCTACGAGCAGTACTTC. The J gene is TRBJ2-7, the V gene TRBV5-6; TRBD2 might be the D (5 bases). The length of the CDR3 is 12 residues. V shed 4 bases and J shed 3 bases, with 8 bases lying between them. Germline CDR1 SGHDT, CDR2 YYEEEE.

With respect to this clonotype: Compared with germline, one end of the junction differs, possibly owing to a read error. The chain uses TRBV7-2 and TRBJ1-5; D possibly corresponds to TRBD1 (5 bases). Germline loops: CDR1 SGHTA, CDR2 FQGNSA. The CDR3 loop spans 15 amino acids. The CDR3 sequence is CASSLAGTGNQTQHF. CDR3 in DNA: TGTGCCAGCAGCTTAGCAGGGACGGGCAATCAGACCCAGCATTTT.

In its sample, this clonotype was seen many times. The rearrangement joins TRBV14 to TRBJ2-2; D gene ambiguous. This CDR3 is 14 amino acids long. Trimming took 2 bases from V and 5 from J, leaving 9 bases between them. In germline, CDR1 is SGHDN, CDR2 FVKESK. The CDR3 coding sequence is TGTGCCAGCAGCCAAACAAGCTGGACCGGGGAGCTGTTTTTT. Protein: CASSQTSWTGELFF.

The chain combines TRBV4-1 with TRBJ1-1; TRBD1 might be the D (5 bases). Trimming pared 7 bases from V and 0 bases from J, leaving 12 bases between. Germline assignment: CDR1 MGHRA and CDR2 YSYEKL. The CDR3 totals 14 residues. The CDR3 here is CASTWGGLNTEAFF. The CDR3 nucleotides read TGCGCCAGCACCTGGGGCGGACTGAACACTGAAGCTTTCTTT.

This clonotype has ten or more counts. Mismatch with germline at one junction end may stem from a read error. The rearrangement joins TRBV12-3 or TRBV12-4 to TRBJ1-1; no definite D call. CDR3 length: 8 amino acids. This CDR3 is CASSPGLF. For the CDR3, the DNA is TGTGCCAGCAGCCCAGGACTATTT.

This clonotype was seen repeatedly, ten times or more. This chain links TRBV5-5 with TRBJ2-7; a possible D gene is TRBD2 (5 bases). Trimming left V 4 bases short and J 2 bases short, with 16 bases between. The germline gives CDR1 SGHKS, CDR2 YYEKEE (reference sequence). The CDR3 totals 15 residues. CDR3 in amino acids: CASSPGLKIPYEQYV. The CDR3 nucleotides are TGTGCCAGCAGCCCTGGACTGAAGATTCCCTACGAGCAGTACGTC.

This clonotype came up many times. The J gene is TRBJ1-5, the V gene TRBV5-4; D uncertain. The ends were cut back, 4 bases at V and 1 base at J, with 9 bases in the middle. The germline gives CDR1 SGHNT, CDR2 YYREEE (reference sequence). This CDR3 region has 14 residues. The CDR3 DNA sequence: TGTGCCAGCAGCCAATTGGAGAGCAATCAGCCCCAGCATTTT. Amino acids: CASSQLESNQPQHF.

The CDR3 DNA sequence: TGCGCCAGCAGCTTGGTTGGTACCGAAGTGGGGAACACTGAAGCTTTCTTT. It translates to CASSLVGTEVGNTEAFF. V is TRBV5-1 and J is TRBJ1-1; D unresolved. The V gene's germline CDR1 is SGHRS and CDR2 YFSETQ. The CDR3 is 17 residues long. Deletions cut 0 bases from V and 1 base from J, with 16 bases between. Full variable domain (outside the CDR3, taken from reference TRBV5-1 and TRBJ1-1): KAGVTQTPRYLIKTRGQQVTLSCSPISGHRSVSWYQQTPGQGLQFLFEYFSETQRNKGNFPGRFSGRQFSNSRSEMNVSTLELGDSALYLCASSLVGTEVGNTEAFFGQGTRLTVV.

This clonotype was seen many times. The genes are TRBV6-1 and TRBJ2-3; 9 bases map to TRBD2. The CDR3 extends over 16 amino acids. Trimming at V came to 6 bases and at J to 5 bases, leaving 12 bases not matched to a gene. The germline V gene has CDR1 MNHNS and CDR2 SASEGT. CDR3 nucleotides: TGTGCCAGCAGCCAAAGGGTGCTAGCGGGGCAAGATACGCAGTATTTT. Amino acids: CASSQRVLAGQDTQYF.

Many counts were recorded for this clonotype. This rearrangement joins TRBV9 to TRBJ2-7; tentative D call: TRBD2 (5 bases). V lost 0 bases and J 0 bases, leaving 22 bases between the germline ends. Germline CDR1 reads SGDLS; CDR2 reads YYNGEE. CDR3 size: 19 residues. The CDR3 sequence is CASSVGRALHTLRSYEQYV. The CDR3 DNA sequence: TGTGCCAGCAGCGTAGGGCGGGCATTACACACTCTCCGCTCCTACGAGCAGTACGTC.

This clonotype was counted many times. This chain uses TRBV29-1 with TRBJ1-3; D is ambiguous. CDR3 length: 13 amino acids. Germline V gene data show CDR1 as SQVTM and CDR2 as ANQGSEA. Trimming took off 5 bases at V and 4 bases at J, with 12 bases between the two ends. The CDR3 DNA reads as TGCAGCGTTCCGGAACCGTCCGGAAACACCATATATTTT. Its protein is CSVPEPSGNTIYF. Supplemented by reference TRBV29-1 and TRBJ1-3, the full variable domain reads SAVISQKPSRDICQRGTSLTIQCQVDSQVTMMFWYRQQPGQSLTLIATANQGSEATYESGFVIDKFPISRPNLTFSTLTVSNMSPEDSSIYLCSVPEPSGNTIYFGEGSWLTVV.

This clonotype was seen repeatedly, ten times or more. This chain joins TRBV12-3 or TRBV12-4 and TRBJ1-3; D gene ambiguous. The CDR3 consists of 13 residues. The V and J ends lost 6 bases and 0 bases respectively, with 6 bases between them. The CDR3 loop is CASRDYSGNTIYF. In DNA, the CDR3 is TGTGCCAGCAGGGATTACTCTGGAAACACCATATATTTT.

This clonotype was counted ten times or more. The J gene is TRBJ2-7, the V gene TRBV12-3 or TRBV12-4; D unresolved. The V and J ends lost 3 bases and 4 bases respectively, with 19 bases between them. CDR3 length: 16 amino acids. CDR3 in DNA: TGTGCCAGCAGTTTGAATGCAGGCCCGTCTTGGTACGAGCAGTACTTC. Its translation is CASSLNAGPSWYEQYF.

This clonotype was seen many times. The CDR3 is CSTGVGETQYF. The CDR3 DNA is TGCAGTACAGGGGTTGGAGAGACCCAGTACTTC. The chain combines TRBV29-1 with TRBJ2-5, with 7 bases aligning to TRBD1. Germline V gene sequence: CDR1 SQVTM, CDR2 ANQGSEA. This CDR3 contains 11 residues. The full variable domain, completed using reference TRBV29-1 and TRBJ2-5, is SAVISQKPSRDICQRGTSLTIQCQVDSQVTMMFWYRQQPGQSLTLIATANQGSEATYESGFVIDKFPISRPNLTFSTLTVSNMSPEDSSIYLCSTGVGETQYFGPGTRLLVL.

This chain connects TRBV2 to TRBJ2-7, with D possibly being TRBD1 or TRBD2 (6 bases each). Between the trimmed V and J ends, which lost 7 bases and 3 bases, there was a span of 13 bases. The CDR3 is 13 residues long. Looked up from germline, CDR1 is SNHLY and CDR2 is FYNNEI. The CDR3 loop reads CASTSGGSYEQYV. CDR3 nucleotide sequence: TGTGCCAGCACCTCCGGGGGCAGCTACGAGCAGTACGTC.

A few counts support this clonotype. The CDR3 loop reads CASSSATGRETQYF. CDR3 in DNA: TGTGCCAGCAGCTCGGCGACAGGGCGAGAGACCCAGTACTTC. The rearrangement links TRBV5-5 to TRBJ2-5; 7 bases fit TRBD1. CDR3 length: 14 amino acids. Trimming removed 3 bases from V and 4 bases from J; junction bases left unmatched: 6. Germline V gives CDR1 SGHKS, CDR2 YYEKEE (reference sequence).